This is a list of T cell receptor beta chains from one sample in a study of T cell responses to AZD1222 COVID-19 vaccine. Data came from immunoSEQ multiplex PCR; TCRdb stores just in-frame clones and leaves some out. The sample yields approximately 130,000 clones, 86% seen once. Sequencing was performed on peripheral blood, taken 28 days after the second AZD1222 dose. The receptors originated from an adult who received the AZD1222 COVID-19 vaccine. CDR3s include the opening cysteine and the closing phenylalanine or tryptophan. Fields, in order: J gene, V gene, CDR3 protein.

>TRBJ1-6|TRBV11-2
CASSTSVYNSPLHF
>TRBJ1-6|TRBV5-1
CASSLNGGGNSPLHF
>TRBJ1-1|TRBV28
CASSRTDRYTEAFF
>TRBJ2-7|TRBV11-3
CASSLVPGPGYEQYF
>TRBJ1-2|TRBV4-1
CASRKLGRHYGYTF
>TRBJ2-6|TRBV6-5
CASSSPTEANVLTF
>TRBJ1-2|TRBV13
CASSLGQGVIYGYTF
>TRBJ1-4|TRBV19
CASRTQIRGNEKLFF
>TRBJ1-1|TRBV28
CASSLWGEGARNTEAFF
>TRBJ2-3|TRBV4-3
CASSQEPSGGARGTDTQYF
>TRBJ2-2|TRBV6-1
CASSEESHRELFF
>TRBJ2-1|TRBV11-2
CASSFREAGGTYNEQFF
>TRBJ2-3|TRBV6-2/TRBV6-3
CASSSSGGATDTQYF
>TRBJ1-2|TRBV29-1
CSADGYTF
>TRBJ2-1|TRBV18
CASSPAVGRYEQFF
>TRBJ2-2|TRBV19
CASSRDRVNTGELFF
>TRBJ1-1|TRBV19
CASSLPSGALTEAFF
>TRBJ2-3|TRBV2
CASRGEPTDTQYF
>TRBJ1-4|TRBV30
CAWERTDLNEKLFF
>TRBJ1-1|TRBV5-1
CASSLPGRLNTEAFF
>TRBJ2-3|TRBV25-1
CASSGGFSDTQYF
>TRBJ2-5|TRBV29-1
CSVGTLGGQETQYF
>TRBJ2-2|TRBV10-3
CAISGSGIASGELFF
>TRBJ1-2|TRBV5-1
CASSSGQGVYGYTF
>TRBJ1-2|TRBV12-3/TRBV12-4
CASTQSLHGYTF
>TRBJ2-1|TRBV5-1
CASSRTDQSYNEQFF
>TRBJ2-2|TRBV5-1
CASSSRGSGGELFF
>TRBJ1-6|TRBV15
CATSRDRGLNSPLHF
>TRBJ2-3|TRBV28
CASSSYWTVADTQYF
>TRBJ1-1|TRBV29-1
CSVDRGTQNTEAFF
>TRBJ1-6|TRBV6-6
CASSYRPPRENSPLHF